The sequence of this T cell receptor (beta chain) was determined in a study of blood T cell repertoires in COVID-19. At the level of the study: COVID-19 samples from acute and convalescent phases originated in the United States, Italy and Spain. In each case, the material was cDNA or gDNA derived from T cells, B-cell-depleted T cells, or PBMCs.

This CDR3 has 14 residues. Germline V gene lookup returns CDR1 SGDLS and CDR2 YYNGEE. Trimming removed 0 bases at V and 6 bases at J, with 10 bases between. Per the original methods: Reference gene primer amplification gave nucleated cell count estimates. TCRdb keeps only in-frame clones here, not all; method: immunoSEQ multiplex PCR. V and J calls and clone size are as listed in that table; D and trimming were resolved from the DNA. Counted here are 75,000 to 100,000 clones, around 79% occurring once; the ten biggest clones make up roughly 10%. This chain joins TRBV9 and TRBJ2-1; a weak D match, TRBD2 (6 bases). The receptor comes from a woman of 80 years or more with acute or convalescent COVID-19. Sample: peripheral blood. The CDR3 sequence: CASSVGLVVNEQFF. In nucleotides, the CDR3 is TGTGCCAGCAGCGTAGGACTAGTCGTCAATGAGCAGTTCTTC.